Described below is a single T cell receptor (beta chain) sequence and its context. Extraction yielded at least 5.5 micrograms of total RNA per sample. The use of a sample-barcoded 5' primer and a J-beta primer mix characterized a second PCR of about 7 to 12 cycles. The template-switch adaptor was a 5' adaptor with 12 random nucleotides. It tagged each cDNA molecule. Sequencing of every sample gave 2.5 million or more CDR3-containing paired-end reads. TCRdb reanalysed the 5' RACE reads using MiXCR and keeps one entry per CDR3 protein. The data contain hundreds of thousands of distinct CDR3 sequences, 53% of them singletons. This entry is derived from a study of blood T cells in healthy people across ages. Looking at the study overall: Per every two T cells, about one barcoded beta molecule was captured by template switching.

Germline loops: CDR1 SGDLS, CDR2 YYNGEE. The CDR3 consists of 13 residues. The rearrangement uses TRBV9 and TRBJ2-5; the D is unclear. The end of the DNA fits TRBJ2-7 better, so the J call may be wrong. The sample was blood. This clonotype was obtained from an elderly man in good health. The CDR3 protein is CASSVAGTDEQYF. The CDR3, as DNA: TGTGCCAGCAGCGTAGCCGGCACCGACGAGCAGTACTTC.